The 8 T cell receptor beta chains in this list originate from one sample, sequenced in a study of CD8+ T cells in alopecia areata. Treatment indicated: oral pan-JAK inhibitor, 5-10 mg twice daily. Extracted RNA was reverse transcribed, and the resulting cDNA served as sequencing template. The repertoire was sequenced with immunoSEQ multiplex PCR; TCRdb's copy has only in-frame clones and lacks some. The sample contains around 170,000 clones, 40% to 55% of which appear only once. This material consisted of CD8+ T cells sorted from blood, taken at week 52, from a patient treated with tofacitinib. These receptors were obtained from a human donor with alopecia areata.

The chain uses TRBV7-9 and TRBJ2-6; 7 nucleotides match TRBD1. V was clipped by 5 bases and J by 0 bases; unmatched bases: 10. The CDR3 spans 18 residues. Germline V lookup: CDR1 SEHNR, CDR2 FQNEAQ (reference sequence). CDR3 protein: CASSPRQGSYSGANVLTF. CDR3 DNA sequence: TGTGCCAGCAGCCCGAGACAGGGTTCTTACTCTGGGGCCAACGTCCTGACTTTC.

The CDR3 DNA follows: TGTGCCAGCAGCTCGCCGGGACAGCCTAACTATGGCTACACCTTC. Its translation: CASSSPGQPNYGYTF. The chain combines TRBV7-2 with TRBJ1-2; 7 bases are a match to TRBD1. J gave up 0 bases and V 4 bases, and 5 bases lay outside the gene matches. The germline gives CDR1 SGHTA, CDR2 FQGNSA. This CDR3 comprises 15 residues.

This chain joins TRBV6-6 and TRBJ1-2, with 7 positions matching TRBD1. J lost 6 bases, V lost 0 bases, and 4 bases had no gene match. Germline V lookup: CDR1 MNHNY, CDR2 SVGAGI (reference sequence). The CDR3 is made up of 14 amino acids. The CDR3 here is CASSYSEGADGYTF. The DNA of the CDR3 is TGTGCCAGCAGTTACTCAGAGGGGGCTGATGGCTACACCTTC.

The chain recombines TRBV6-1 with TRBJ2-2, with 10 nucleotides matching TRBD1. The CDR3 covers 14 residues. Germline-derived CDR1 and CDR2 are MNHNS and SASEGT. V lost 5 bases and J lost 6; bases outside the gene matches: 3. The CDR3 loop is CASSTGTGAGELFF. CDR3 in DNA: TGTGCCAGCAGTACCGGGACAGGGGCCGGGGAGCTGTTTTTT.

The V gene is TRBV30, the J gene TRBJ2-7, with 7 bases aligning to TRBD1. The CDR3 loop spans 13 amino acids. Germline V gene sequence: CDR1 GTSNPN, CDR2 SVGIG (reference sequence). The V gene end was trimmed by 1 base and the J gene end by 2 bases; junction bases not matched to a gene: 2. Written as DNA, the CDR3 is TGTGCCTGGAGTGGAGGGACAGCCTACGAGCAGTACTTC. This codes for CAWSGGTAYEQYF.

This clone appeared a few times. The V call is TRBV27, the J call TRBJ1-2, with D maybe TRBD1 (5 bases). CDR1 and CDR2 from the germline V gene are MNHEY and SMNVEV (reference sequence). The V end was cut by 5 bases, the J end by 7 bases, with 14 bases between. The CDR3 runs to 13 residues. The CDR3 sequence: CASSMGGGSGYTF. CDR3 coding DNA: TGTGCCAGCAGTATGGGGGGAGGAAGTGGCTACACCTTC.

The chain's CDR3 is CASSQDPGSTQYF. CDR3 nucleotide sequence: TGTGCCAGCAGCCAAGATCCGGGGAGTACCCAGTACTTC. The V and J genes are TRBV14 and TRBJ2-5; D perhaps matches TRBD2 (5 bases). Germline values: CDR1 SGHDN, CDR2 FVKESK. The CDR3 spans 13 residues. V lost 0 bases and J 8 bases, leaving 10 bases between the germline ends.

The chain employs TRBV19 and TRBJ2-7; no reliable D call. V shed 1 base and J shed 6 bases, with 10 bases lying between them. Germline loops: CDR1 LNHDA, CDR2 SQIVND (reference sequence). CDR3 size: 13 residues. The CDR3 DNA reads as TGTGCCAGTAGTATAGTCCCCTGGGGCGAGCAGTACTTC. It specifies CASSIVPWGEQYF.